The next 10 T cell receptor beta chains were all read from a single sample in a study of blood T cell repertoires in COVID-19. Some clones are missing from TCRdb's copy, which holds only in-frame ones; the method was immunoSEQ multiplex PCR. The sample has roughly 30,000 clones, around 90% seen once. Sequencing was carried out using peripheral blood. The origin of the receptors is a human donor in a cohort sampled during active COVID-19.

The chain combines TRBV7-3 with TRBJ1-3; 8 nucleotides line up with TRBD1. The CDR3 totals 13 residues. Germline CDR1 is SGHTA and CDR2 is FQGTGA. After removal of 7 bases from V and 7 bases from J, the junction contained 6 bases not matched to a gene. CDR3 loop: CASKRTGTNTIYF. CDR3 bases: TGTGCCAGCAAAAGGACAGGGACGAACACCATATATTTT.

For the CDR3, the DNA is TGTGCCAGCAGTAAAACCCGGACAGGCAATCAGCCCCAGCATTTT. The encoded protein is CASSKTRTGNQPQHF. The chain couples TRBV21-1 to TRBJ1-5; the DNA was not compared with TRBD1, the D call given in the table. TRBV21-1 constitutes a pseudogene. CDR3 length: 15 amino acids.

The chain is built from TRBV6-5 and TRBJ1-2; the D gene is possibly TRBD1 (5 bases). CDR1 is MNHEY, CDR2 SVGAGI, per germline. The V end lost 2 bases, the J end lost 2 bases, and 9 bases lay between the germline ends. This CDR3 has 14 residues. CDR3 DNA sequence: TGTGCCAGCAGTTACGACAGTTACAACTATGGCTACACCTTC. It translates to CASSYDSYNYGYTF.

This chain links TRBV7-8 with TRBJ2-1, with 7 bases identical to TRBD2. The V segment lost 3 bases and the J segment 8 bases; nucleotides outside the gene matches: 16. Per the germline V gene, CDR1 is SGHVS and CDR2 is FQNEAQ. The CDR3 runs to 17 residues. DNA of the CDR3: TGTGCCAGCAGCTTGGGGCTAGCGGAACGTCCCCGGGATGAGCAGTTCTTC. Its protein product is CASSLGLAERPRDEQFF.

The chain uses TRBV7-7 and TRBJ2-2; no firm D call. V shed 2 bases and J shed 1 base, with 11 bases lying between them. The CDR3 sequence is 16 residues long. Looked up from germline, CDR1 is SSHAT and CDR2 is FNYEAQ (reference sequence). Written as DNA, the CDR3 is TGTGCCAGCAGCTTATCCCCGTCGGGGAACACCGGGGAGCTGTTTTTT. It encodes CASSLSPSGNTGELFF.

The rearrangement uses TRBV6-2 or TRBV6-3 and TRBJ2-7; 7 bases fit TRBD1. The CDR3 has 13 amino acids. CDR1 and CDR2 from the germline V gene are MNHEY and SVGEGT. V was pared by 6 bases and J by 3 bases, with 5 bases of the junction left unmatched. CDR3: CASRPWDSYEQYF. DNA of the CDR3: TGTGCCAGCAGGCCTTGGGACAGCTACGAGCAGTACTTC.

This clone is a singleton in its sample. The CDR3 loop is CASRMGQGARGYTF. CDR3 nucleotide sequence: TGTGCCAGCAGAATGGGACAGGGGGCGCGTGGCTACACCTTC. The chain joins TRBV6-5 to TRBJ1-2; 12 bases are shared with TRBD1. V trimming: 6 bases; J trimming: 7 bases; junction bases outside the gene matches: 6. The CDR3 loop spans 14 amino acids. Germline V lookup: CDR1 MNHEY, CDR2 SVGAGI.

The chain couples TRBV2 to TRBJ1-6; possible D gene TRBD1, 6 bases. Germline loops: CDR1 SNHLY, CDR2 FYNNEI. The CDR3 sequence is 15 residues long. Trimming cost V 8 bases and J 7 bases, with 18 bases left between them. CDR3 region: CASGETGMINSPLHF. The CDR3 DNA is TGTGCCAGCGGAGAGACAGGAATGATAAATTCACCCCTCCACTTT.

This chain connects TRBV29-1 to TRBJ1-1; TRBD1 aligns across 11 bases. The CDR3 totals 15 residues. CDR1 and CDR2 (germline): SQVTM, ANQGSEA. V lost 6 bases, J lost 3 bases, and 9 bases stayed unmatched. The CDR3 DNA sequence: TGCAGCGTAGCCGGGACAGGGGGAAAGGACACTGAAGCTTTCTTT. Translating gives CSVAGTGGKDTEAFF.

V and J are TRBV19 and TRBJ1-2; tentative D call: TRBD1 (5 bases). CDR1 and CDR2 from the germline V gene are LNHDA and SQIVND (reference sequence). V gave up 0 bases and J gave up 3 bases, with 5 bases separating them. This CDR3 spans 13 amino acids. CDR3 nucleotides: TGTGCCAGTAGTATAGAACAGGACTATGGCTACACCTTC. Amino acid sequence: CASSIEQDYGYTF.